The 2 T cell receptor beta chains given below trace back to one sample, sequenced in a study of lymphopenia after photon versus proton radiotherapy. TCRdb keeps only in-frame clones here, not all; method: immunoSEQ multiplex PCR. The table includes around 62,000 clones, approximately 84% detected once. This specimen consisted of peripheral blood, obtained from a patient treated with proton-based radiotherapy. These receptors came from a man aged 55 to 69 with pancreatic cancer.

The table lists this clone with a few counts. The chain uses TRBV27 and TRBJ1-1, with 8 nucleotides matching TRBD1. Germline lookup yields CDR1 MNHEY and CDR2 SMNVEV (reference sequence). This CDR3 is built from 14 residues. V lost 1 base to trimming and J lost 6 bases; unmatched junction nucleotides: 4. The CDR3 region is CASSLYDRGAEAFF. CDR3 DNA sequence: TGTGCCAGCAGTTTATACGACAGGGGCGCTGAAGCTTTCTTT.

This chain connects TRBV6-1 to TRBJ2-1, with a weak D call TRBD2 (6 bases). V shed 4 bases and J shed 4 bases, with 17 bases lying between them. The CDR3 loop spans 16 amino acids. Germline CDR1 reads MNHNS; CDR2 reads SASEGT. The CDR3 protein is CASSARGTQAYNEQFF. Written as DNA, the CDR3 is TGTGCCAGCAGTGCTCGCGGGACCCAAGCGTACAATGAGCAGTTCTTC.